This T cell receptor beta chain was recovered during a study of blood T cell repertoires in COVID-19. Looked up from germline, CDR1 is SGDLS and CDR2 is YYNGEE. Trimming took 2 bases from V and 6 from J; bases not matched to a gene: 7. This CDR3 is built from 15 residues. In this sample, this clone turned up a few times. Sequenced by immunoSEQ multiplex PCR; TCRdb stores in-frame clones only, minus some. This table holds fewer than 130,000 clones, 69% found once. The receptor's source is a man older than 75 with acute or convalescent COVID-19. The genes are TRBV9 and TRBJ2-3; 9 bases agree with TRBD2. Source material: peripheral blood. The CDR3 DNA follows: TGTGCCAGCAGCGTCTCCTCTAGCGGGATCGATACGCAGTATTTT. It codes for CASSVSSSGIDTQYF.